This TCR beta chain stems from a study of TIL therapy for anti-PD-1-resistant metastatic lung cancer. Whole-study context: Median tumor PD-L1 proportion score was roughly 5.5%. Half of patients were current or former smokers. Study-level results: The cohort had more treatment-naive, never-smoker and oncogene-addicted patients than typical.

This clone is labeled as medium-sized (0.01 to 0.1%). Its antigen is undetermined. The ends were cut back, 3 bases at V and 6 bases at J, with 15 bases in the middle. The germline V gene encodes CDR1 MNHNS and CDR2 SASEGT. This CDR3 region has 15 residues. Stated time point: pre-treatment sample, taken before nivolumab and TIL therapy. Patients were adults with stage 4 NSCLC. The libraries were made with immunoSEQ v3. The data were produced by immunoSEQ multiplex PCR, yet TCRdb's version contains in-frame clones alone and is incomplete. Of 35,000 to 55,000 clones listed, about 80% are singletons. The origin of this receptor is a man in his sixties or seventies with non-small cell lung cancer. This sample comprised blood, obtained at baseline. V gene TRBV6-1 combines with J gene TRBJ1-5; D perhaps matches TRBD1 (5 bases). The CDR3 reads CASSDDLKGTQPQHF. DNA for the CDR3: TGTGCCAGCAGTGATGACCTGAAGGGGACTCAGCCCCAGCATTTT.